One and the same sample provided the 18 T cell receptor beta chains below, sequenced in a study of blood T cell repertoires in COVID-19. This table comes from immunoSEQ multiplex PCR, and its TCRdb copy is limited to in-frame clones, with some not included. The table includes about 62,000 clones, roughly 92% detected once. Sequencing was performed on peripheral blood. These TCRs come from a human donor in a cohort sampled during active COVID-19.

The rearrangement links TRBV2 to TRBJ2-3, with D unresolved. The V gene's germline CDR1 is SNHLY and CDR2 FYNNEI. The CDR3 totals 15 residues. The V gene lost 10 bases and the J gene lost 0 bases, with 17 bases spanning the gap. CDR3 sequence (DNA): TGTGCCATCACTCCCCGGAGAACTAGCACAGATACGCAGTATTTT. It translates to CAITPRRTSTDTQYF.

The rearrangement uses TRBV6-5 and TRBJ2-3; 11 nucleotides align to TRBD1. Germline-derived CDR1 and CDR2 are MNHEY and SVGAGI. This CDR3 comprises 16 residues. The V segment lost 4 bases and the J segment 4 bases; nucleotides outside the gene matches: 7. For the CDR3, the DNA is TGTGCCAGCAGTTCTAGGACAGGGGGCTTCGCAGATACGCAGTATTTT. It specifies CASSSRTGGFADTQYF.

This chain links TRBV30 with TRBJ2-6, with a tentative D call TRBD2 (5 bases). In germline, CDR1 is GTSNPN, CDR2 SVGIG (reference sequence). The CDR3 consists of 18 residues. V was cut by 1 base and J by 1 base, with 17 bases left in between. CDR3 bases: TGTGCCTGGAGTGGAGGGAAGGGCAGCCCATCTGGGGCCAACGTCCTGACTTTC. Its translation is CAWSGGKGSPSGANVLTF.

The chain carries TRBV11-2 and TRBJ1-1; D call uncertain. This CDR3 has 13 amino acids. Germline lookup yields CDR1 SGHAT and CDR2 FQNNGV. Trimming left V 5 bases short and J 0 bases short, with 7 bases between. CDR3 protein: CASSPNLNTEAFF. The CDR3 DNA reads TGTGCCAGCAGCCCAAATTTGAACACTGAAGCTTTCTTT.

The genes are TRBV6-5 and TRBJ2-1; D possibly corresponds to TRBD2 (5 bases). Germline CDR1 and CDR2: MNHEY and SVGAGI. CDR3 size: 15 residues. V was pared by 4 bases and J by 7 bases, with 17 bases between. The CDR3 nucleotides are TGTGCCAGCAGTTTGGACTTTGAAAGAGGGAATGAGCAGTTCTTC. Translated: CASSLDFERGNEQFF.

The chain joins TRBV7-9 to TRBJ2-1, with 11 bases identical to TRBD2. The V segment lost 6 bases and the J segment 5 bases; nucleotides outside the gene matches: 9. Germline V gene data show CDR1 as SEHNR and CDR2 as FQNEAQ (reference sequence). The CDR3 spans 16 residues. Here the CDR3 DNA reads TGTGCCAGCAGTTCACCACCGGGACTAGCGGACAATGAGCAGTTCTTC. Its protein is CASSSPPGLADNEQFF.

The J gene is TRBJ1-2, the V gene TRBV29-1; 7 bases map to TRBD1. CDR3 length: 16 residues. The germline gives CDR1 SQVTM, CDR2 ANQGSEA. V was clipped by 3 bases and J by 3 bases; unmatched bases: 13. The CDR3 loop reads CSVDPIRDRSYYGYTF. The CDR3 DNA is TGCAGCGTTGACCCTATCCGGGACAGAAGTTACTATGGCTACACCTTC.

The V call is TRBV28, the J call TRBJ1-5, with D possibly being TRBD1 (6 bases). The V end lost 2 bases, the J end lost 5 bases, and 16 bases lay between the germline ends. Germline V gives CDR1 MDHEN, CDR2 SYDVKM. The CDR3 runs 16 residues. CDR3 DNA sequence: TGTGCCAGCAGTTTAACGGTCCAGGGGTCCCATCAGCCCCAGCATTTT. Encoded protein: CASSLTVQGSHQPQHF.

The gene calls are TRBV12-3 or TRBV12-4 and TRBJ1-1; D possibly corresponds to TRBD1 (6 bases). V was pared by 7 bases and J by 1 base, with 10 bases between. The CDR3 is 13 amino acids. CDR3 protein: CASTRGGNTEAFF. The DNA for the CDR3 is TGTGCCAGCACCCGAGGGGGGAACACTGAAGCTTTCTTT.

V is TRBV3-1 (or the pseudogene TRBV3-2) and J is TRBJ2-1, with 11 positions matching TRBD2. V dropped 1 base and J dropped 5; count of bases not matched to a gene: 4. The CDR3 is 16 amino acids. From germline, CDR1 is LGHDT and CDR2 YNNKEL (reference sequence). This chain's CDR3 is CASSQGGTSGHNEQFF. CDR3 nucleotides: TGTGCCAGCAGCCAAGGGGGGACTAGCGGCCACAATGAGCAGTTCTTC.

The chain has TRBV19 and TRBJ1-1; no firm D call. The CDR3 consists of 11 residues. Deletions cut 3 bases from V and 6 bases from J, with 5 bases between. CDR1 is LNHDA and CDR2 is SQIVND in the germline V gene (reference sequence). CDR3: CASSMSAEAFF. The CDR3 region has the DNA TGTGCCAGTAGTATGAGCGCTGAAGCTTTCTTT.

A word on this clone: Other nucleotide sequences in the sample specify the same CDR3. The chain is built from TRBV11-3 and TRBJ2-3; 9 nucleotides match TRBD2. The germline V gene has CDR1 SGHNT and CDR2 YENEEA. This CDR3 has 14 residues. V shed 3 bases and J 4 bases; nucleotides not matched to a gene: 2. The CDR3 is CASSLGLAPDTQYF. The CDR3 coding sequence is TGTGCCAGCAGCTTGGGACTAGCACCAGATACGCAGTATTTT.

This chain uses TRBV7-2 with TRBJ1-3; TRBD1 matches at 9 bases. The V and J ends lost 5 bases and 5 bases, in that order; junction bases with no gene match: 10. The germline gives CDR1 SGHTA, CDR2 FQGNSA. The CDR3 is 16 residues long. The CDR3 sequence is CASSPYRTGARNTIYF. The DNA for the CDR3 is TGTGCCAGCAGCCCATACCGGACAGGGGCAAGAAACACCATATATTTT. Combining the CDR3 with reference TRBV7-2 and TRBJ1-3 gives the whole variable domain GAGVSQSPSNKVTEKGKDVELRCDPISGHTALYWYRQSLGQGLEFLIYFQGNSAPDKSGLPSDRFSAERTGGSVSTLTIQRTQQEDSAVYLCASSPYRTGARNTIYFGEGSWLTVV.

The chain combines TRBV18 with TRBJ2-3, with D tentatively TRBD1 (6 bases). Trimming cost V 5 bases and J 2 bases, with 14 bases left between them. Germline values: CDR1 KGHSH, CDR2 LQKENI. The CDR3 has 15 residues. The CDR3 DNA reads TGTGCCAGCTCAACTAGGAGACAGGACACAGATACGCAGTATTTT. Translated: CASSTRRQDTDTQYF.

This chain uses TRBV15 with TRBJ1-1, with D possibly TRBD1 on 5 matching bases. CDR1 is LNHNV, CDR2 YYDKDF, per germline (reference sequence). The CDR3 totals 16 residues. V was pared by 0 bases and J by 4 bases, with 15 bases between. The CDR3 here is CATSRDLEGTGTEAFF. CDR3 DNA sequence: TGTGCCACCAGCAGAGATTTGGAGGGGACGGGCACTGAAGCTTTCTTT.

The CDR3 is CASSNRAGDYGYTF. The CDR3 DNA is TGTGCCAGTAGTAACAGGGCTGGAGACTATGGCTACACCTTC. The chain combines TRBV19 with TRBJ1-2; TRBD1 might be the D (6 bases). CDR1 and CDR2 from the germline V gene are LNHDA and SQIVND (reference sequence). Trimming took 4 bases from V and 3 from J, leaving 12 bases between them. The CDR3 is 14 amino acids.

This CDR3 is CASSLGGGTSGGRDTQYF. CDR3 DNA sequence: TGTGCCAGCAGCTTAGGGGGGGGGACTAGCGGGGGGAGAGATACGCAGTATTTT. This chain joins TRBV7-9 and TRBJ2-3, with 15 bases fitting TRBD2. Germline V gives CDR1 SEHNR, CDR2 FQNEAQ (reference sequence). There are 18 residues in the CDR3. The V gene end was trimmed by 1 base and the J gene end by 5 bases; junction bases not matched to a gene: 7.

The chain links TRBV3-1 (or the pseudogene TRBV3-2) to TRBJ1-1, with no clear D. Trimming left V 4 bases short and J 1 base short, with 16 bases between. The V gene's germline CDR1 is LGHDT and CDR2 YNNKEL (reference sequence). The CDR3 has 16 amino acids. The CDR3: CASSPADGVKNTEAFF. The CDR3 DNA is TGTGCCAGCAGCCCAGCGGACGGTGTCAAGAACACTGAAGCTTTCTTT.